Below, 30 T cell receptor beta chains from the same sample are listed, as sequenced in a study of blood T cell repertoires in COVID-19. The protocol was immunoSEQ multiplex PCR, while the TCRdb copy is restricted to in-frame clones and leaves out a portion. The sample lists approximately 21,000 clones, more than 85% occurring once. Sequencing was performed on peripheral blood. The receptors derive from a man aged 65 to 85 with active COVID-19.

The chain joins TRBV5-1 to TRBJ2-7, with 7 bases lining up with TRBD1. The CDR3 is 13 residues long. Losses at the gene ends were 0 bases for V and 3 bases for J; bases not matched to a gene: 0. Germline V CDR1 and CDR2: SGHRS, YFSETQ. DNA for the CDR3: TGCGCCAGCAGCTTGGACAGGGGCTACGAGCAGTACTTC. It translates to CASSLDRGYEQYF.

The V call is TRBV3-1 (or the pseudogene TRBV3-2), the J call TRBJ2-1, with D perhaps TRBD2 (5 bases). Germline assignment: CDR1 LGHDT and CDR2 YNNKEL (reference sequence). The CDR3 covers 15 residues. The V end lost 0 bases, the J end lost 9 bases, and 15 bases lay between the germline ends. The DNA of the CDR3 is TGTGCCAGCAGCCAAGATCTGGCGGCTAGCAGTGAGCAGTTCTTC. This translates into CASSQDLAASSEQFF.

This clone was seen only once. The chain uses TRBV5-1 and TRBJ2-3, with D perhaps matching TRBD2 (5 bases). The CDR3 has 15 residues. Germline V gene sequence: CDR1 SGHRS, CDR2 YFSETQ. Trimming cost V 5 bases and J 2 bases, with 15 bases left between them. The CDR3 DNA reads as TGCGCCAGCAGTCTCCGAACGGGAAACACAGATACGCAGTATTTT. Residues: CASSLRTGNTDTQYF. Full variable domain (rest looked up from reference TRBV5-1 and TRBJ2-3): KAGVTQTPRYLIKTRGQQVTLSCSPISGHRSVSWYQQTPGQGLQFLFEYFSETQRNKGNFPGRFSGRQFSNSRSEMNVSTLELGDSALYLCASSLRTGNTDTQYFGPGTRLTVL.

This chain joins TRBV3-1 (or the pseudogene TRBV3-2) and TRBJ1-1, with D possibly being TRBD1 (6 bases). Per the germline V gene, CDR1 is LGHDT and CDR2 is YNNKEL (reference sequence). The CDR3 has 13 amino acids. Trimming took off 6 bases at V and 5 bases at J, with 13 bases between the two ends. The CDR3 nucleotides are TGTGCCAGCAGACGAGGGGGTTTTACTGAAGCTTTCTTT. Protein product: CASRRGGFTEAFF.

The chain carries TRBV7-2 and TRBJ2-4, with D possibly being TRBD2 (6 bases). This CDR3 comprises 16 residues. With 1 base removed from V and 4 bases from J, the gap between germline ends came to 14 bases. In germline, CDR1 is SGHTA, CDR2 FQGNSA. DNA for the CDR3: TGTGCCAGCAGCTTAGGAGGCGGGGCCTTGAAAAACATTCAGTACTTC. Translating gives CASSLGGGALKNIQYF.

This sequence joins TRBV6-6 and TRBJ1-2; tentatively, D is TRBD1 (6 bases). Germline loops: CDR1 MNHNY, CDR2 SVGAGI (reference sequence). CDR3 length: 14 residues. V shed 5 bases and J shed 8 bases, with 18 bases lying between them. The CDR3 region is CASSKPPDSLGYTF. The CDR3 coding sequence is TGTGCCAGCAGTAAACCACCGGACAGCCTGGGCTACACCTTC.

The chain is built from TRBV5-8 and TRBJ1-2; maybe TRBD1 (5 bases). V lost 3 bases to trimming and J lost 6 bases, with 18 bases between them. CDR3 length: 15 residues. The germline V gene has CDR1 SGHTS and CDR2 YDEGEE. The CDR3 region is CASSWTGSLGHGYTF. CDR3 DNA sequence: TGTGCCAGCAGCTGGACGGGCTCCTTGGGGCATGGCTACACCTTC. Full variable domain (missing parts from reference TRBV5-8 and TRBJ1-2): EAGVTQSPTHLIKTRGQQATLRCSPISGHTSVYWYQQALGLGLQFLLWYDEGEERNRGNFPPRFSGRQFPNYSSELNVNALELEDSALYLCASSWTGSLGHGYTFGSGTRLTVV.

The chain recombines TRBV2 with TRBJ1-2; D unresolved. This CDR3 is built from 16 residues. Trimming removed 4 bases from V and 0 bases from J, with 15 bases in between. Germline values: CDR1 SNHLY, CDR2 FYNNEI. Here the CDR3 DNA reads TGTGCCAGCAGTGGCGATTTTGGGCCCACTAACTATGGCTACACCTTC. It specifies CASSGDFGPTNYGYTF.

The CDR3 loop reads CATSRQRDSNQPQHF. Here the CDR3 DNA reads TGTGCCACCAGCAGACAACGGGATAGCAATCAGCCCCAGCATTTT. J is TRBJ1-5 and V is TRBV15; D is unclear. CDR1 is LNHNV, CDR2 YYDKDF, per germline (reference sequence). The length of the CDR3 is 15 residues. V dropped 2 bases and J dropped 0 bases, with 8 bases sitting between them. Using reference TRBV15 and TRBJ1-5 for the parts outside the CDR3, the full variable domain is DAMVIQNPRYQVTQFGKPVTLSCSQTLNHNVMYWYQQKSSQAPKLLFHYYDKDFNNEADTPDNFQSRRPNTSFCFLDIRSPGLGDTAMYLCATSRQRDSNQPQHFGDGTRLSIL.

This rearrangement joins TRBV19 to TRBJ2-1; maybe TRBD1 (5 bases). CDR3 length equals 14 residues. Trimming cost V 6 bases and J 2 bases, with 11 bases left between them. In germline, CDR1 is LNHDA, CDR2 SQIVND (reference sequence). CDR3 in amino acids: CASREGVTYNEQFF. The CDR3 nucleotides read TGTGCCAGTAGAGAAGGGGTCACCTACAATGAGCAGTTCTTC.

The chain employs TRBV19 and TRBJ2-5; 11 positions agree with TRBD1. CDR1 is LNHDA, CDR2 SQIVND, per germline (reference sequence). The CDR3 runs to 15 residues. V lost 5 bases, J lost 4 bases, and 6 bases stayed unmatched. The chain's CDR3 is CASSPRDRGGETQYF. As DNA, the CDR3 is TGTGCCAGTAGTCCTCGGGACAGGGGGGGAGAGACCCAGTACTTC.

For the CDR3, the DNA is TGCGCCAGCAGCTTGGGGTTAGCGGCCACGATGTACACAGATACGCAGTATTTT. The encoded protein is CASSLGLAATMYTDTQYF. The chain joins TRBV5-1 to TRBJ2-3; possible D gene TRBD2, 6 bases. CDR1 is SGHRS and CDR2 is YFSETQ in the germline V gene. The germline V and J ends were trimmed by 0 bases and 2 bases, with 19 bases remaining between them. The CDR3 covers 18 residues.

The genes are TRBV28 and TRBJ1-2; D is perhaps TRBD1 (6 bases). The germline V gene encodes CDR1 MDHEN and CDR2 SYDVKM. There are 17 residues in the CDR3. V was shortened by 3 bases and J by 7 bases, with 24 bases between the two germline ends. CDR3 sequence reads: CASSFFRQADLLTGYTF. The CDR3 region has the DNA TGTGCCAGCAGTTTTTTTCGACAGGCCGACCTGTTAACTGGCTACACCTTC.

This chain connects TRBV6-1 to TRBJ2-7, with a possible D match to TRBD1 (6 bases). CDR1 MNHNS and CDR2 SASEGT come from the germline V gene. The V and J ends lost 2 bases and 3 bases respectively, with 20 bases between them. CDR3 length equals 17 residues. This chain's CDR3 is CASSEFSWTAAGYEQYF. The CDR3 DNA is TGTGCCAGCAGTGAATTCTCGTGGACAGCCGCCGGCTACGAGCAGTACTTC.

As DNA, the CDR3 is TGCGCCAGCAGCGGCGGGTCTAGCACAGATACGCAGTATTTT. Translated: CASSGGSSTDTQYF. The chain is built from TRBV5-1 and TRBJ2-3, with D perhaps TRBD2 (5 bases). The CDR3 totals 14 residues. Germline CDR1 reads SGHRS; CDR2 reads YFSETQ. V was trimmed by 4 bases and J by 0 bases, leaving 9 bases between them.

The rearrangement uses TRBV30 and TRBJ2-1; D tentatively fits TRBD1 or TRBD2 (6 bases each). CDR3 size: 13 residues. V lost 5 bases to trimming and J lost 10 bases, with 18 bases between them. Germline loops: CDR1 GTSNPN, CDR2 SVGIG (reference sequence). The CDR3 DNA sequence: TGTGCCTGGGGAGGGGTAGGGGGATGGGAGCAGTTCTTC. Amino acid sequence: CAWGGVGGWEQFF.

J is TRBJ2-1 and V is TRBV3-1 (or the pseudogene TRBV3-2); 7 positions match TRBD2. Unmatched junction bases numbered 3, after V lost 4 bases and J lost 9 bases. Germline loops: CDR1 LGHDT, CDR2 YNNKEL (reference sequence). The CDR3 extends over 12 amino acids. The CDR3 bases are TGTGCCAGCAGCCTCTCGGGAGGTGAGCAGTTCTTC. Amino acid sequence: CASSLSGGEQFF.

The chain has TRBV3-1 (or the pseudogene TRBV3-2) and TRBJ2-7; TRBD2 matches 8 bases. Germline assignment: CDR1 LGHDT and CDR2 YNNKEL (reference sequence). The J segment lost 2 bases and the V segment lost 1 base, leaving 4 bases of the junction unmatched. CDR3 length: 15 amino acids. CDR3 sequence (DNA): TGTGCCAGCAGCCAAGGCCCGGGACTAGCCTACGAGCAGTACTTC. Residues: CASSQGPGLAYEQYF.

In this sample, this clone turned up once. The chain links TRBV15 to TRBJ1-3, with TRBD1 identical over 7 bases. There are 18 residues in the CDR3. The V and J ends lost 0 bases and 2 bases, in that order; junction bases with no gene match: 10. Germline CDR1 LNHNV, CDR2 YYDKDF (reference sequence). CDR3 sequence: CATSRDFETGIAGNTIYF. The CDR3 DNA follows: TGTGCCACCAGCAGAGATTTTGAGACAGGGATTGCTGGAAACACCATATATTTT.

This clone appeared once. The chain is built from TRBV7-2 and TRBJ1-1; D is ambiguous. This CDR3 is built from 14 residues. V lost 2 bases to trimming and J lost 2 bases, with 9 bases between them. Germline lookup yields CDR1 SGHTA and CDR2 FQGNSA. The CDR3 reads CASSLSARNTEAFF. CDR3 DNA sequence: TGTGCCAGCAGCTTATCAGCGAGAAACACTGAAGCTTTCTTT.

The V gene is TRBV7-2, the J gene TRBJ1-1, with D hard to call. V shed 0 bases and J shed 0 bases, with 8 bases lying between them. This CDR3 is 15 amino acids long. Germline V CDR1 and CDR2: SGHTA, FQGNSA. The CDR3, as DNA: TGTGCCAGCAGCTTAGCCGGGTTTATGAACACTGAAGCTTTCTTT. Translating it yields CASSLAGFMNTEAFF.

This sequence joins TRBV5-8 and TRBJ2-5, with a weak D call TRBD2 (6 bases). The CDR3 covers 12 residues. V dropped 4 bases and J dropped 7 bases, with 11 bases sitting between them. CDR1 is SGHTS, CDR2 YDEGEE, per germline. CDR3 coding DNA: TGTGCCAGCAGCATGACCGGGGGGACCCAGTACTTC. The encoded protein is CASSMTGGTQYF.

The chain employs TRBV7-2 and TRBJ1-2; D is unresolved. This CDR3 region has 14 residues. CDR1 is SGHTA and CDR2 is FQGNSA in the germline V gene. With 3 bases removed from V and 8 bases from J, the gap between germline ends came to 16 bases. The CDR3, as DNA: TGTGCCAGCAGCTTCCGGGTCCCCCGCCGGGGCTACACCTTC. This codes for CASSFRVPRRGYTF.

The CDR3 region is CASSLDPGGNYGYTF. The CDR3 DNA is TGTGCCAGCAGCTTAGATCCAGGCGGGAACTATGGCTACACCTTC. The chain uses TRBV11-2 and TRBJ1-2; unclear D gene. With 0 bases removed from V and 2 bases from J, the gap between germline ends came to 10 bases. CDR3 length: 15 residues. CDR1 is SGHAT and CDR2 is FQNNGV in the germline V gene.

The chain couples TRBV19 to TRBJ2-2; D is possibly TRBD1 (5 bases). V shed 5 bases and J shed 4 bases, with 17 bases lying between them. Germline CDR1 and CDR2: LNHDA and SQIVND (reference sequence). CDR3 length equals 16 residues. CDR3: CASSRYGQGVTGELFF. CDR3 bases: TGTGCCAGTAGTCGGTATGGCCAGGGTGTCACCGGGGAGCTGTTTTTT.

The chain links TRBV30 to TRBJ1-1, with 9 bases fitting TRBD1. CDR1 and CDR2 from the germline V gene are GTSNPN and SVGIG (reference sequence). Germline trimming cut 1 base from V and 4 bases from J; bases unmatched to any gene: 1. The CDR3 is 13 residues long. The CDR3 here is CAWSGTGATEAFF. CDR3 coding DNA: TGTGCCTGGAGTGGGACAGGGGCCACTGAAGCTTTCTTT.

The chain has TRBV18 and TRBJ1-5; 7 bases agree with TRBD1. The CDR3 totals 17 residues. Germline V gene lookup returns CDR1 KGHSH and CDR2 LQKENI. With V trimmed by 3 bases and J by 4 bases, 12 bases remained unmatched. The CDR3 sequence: CASSPPGLTGPNQPQHF. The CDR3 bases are TGTGCCAGCTCACCCCCGGGGTTGACAGGGCCTAATCAGCCCCAGCATTTT. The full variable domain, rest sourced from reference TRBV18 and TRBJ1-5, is NAGVMQNPRHLVRRRGQEARLRCSPMKGHSHVYWYRQLPEEGLKFMVYLQKENIIDESGMPKERFSAEFPKEGPSILRIQQVVRGDSAAYFCASSPPGLTGPNQPQHFGDGTRLSIL.

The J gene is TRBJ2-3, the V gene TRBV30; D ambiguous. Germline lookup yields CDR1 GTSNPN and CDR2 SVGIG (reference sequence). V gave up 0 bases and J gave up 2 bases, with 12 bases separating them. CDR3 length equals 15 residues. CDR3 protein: CAWSVALAYTDTQYF. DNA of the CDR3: TGTGCCTGGAGTGTAGCCCTCGCGTACACAGATACGCAGTATTTT. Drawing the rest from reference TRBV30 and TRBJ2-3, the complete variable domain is SQTIHQWPATLVQPVGSPLSLECTVEGTSNPNLYWYRQAAGRGLQLLFYSVGIGQISSEVPQNLSASRPQDRQFILSSKKLLLSDSGFYLCAWSVALAYTDTQYFGPGTRLTVL.

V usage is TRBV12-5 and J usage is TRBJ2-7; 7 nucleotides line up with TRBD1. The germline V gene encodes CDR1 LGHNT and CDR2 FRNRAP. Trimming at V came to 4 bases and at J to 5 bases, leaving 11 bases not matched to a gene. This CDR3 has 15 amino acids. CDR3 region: CASGWQGQPIHEQYF. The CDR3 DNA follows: TGTGCTAGTGGTTGGCAGGGACAGCCTATCCACGAGCAGTACTTC.

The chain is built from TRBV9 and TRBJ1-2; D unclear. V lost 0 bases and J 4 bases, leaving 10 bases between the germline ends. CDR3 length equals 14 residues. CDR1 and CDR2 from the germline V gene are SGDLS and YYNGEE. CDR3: CASSVATNFYGYTF. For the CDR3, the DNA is TGTGCCAGCAGCGTAGCTACGAACTTCTATGGCTACACCTTC.